This T cell receptor (beta chain) is from a study of T cell changes during pregnancy in multiple sclerosis. V was pared by 4 bases and J by 1 base, with 8 bases between. This CDR3 spans 14 amino acids. CDR1 is SNHLY, CDR2 FYNNEI, per germline. Data came from immunoSEQ multiplex PCR; TCRdb stores just in-frame clones and leaves some out. The repertoire consists of about 43,000 clones, with roughly 90% occurring once and the leading ten covering around 4.7%. This chain links TRBV2 with TRBJ1-3, with a tentative D call TRBD1 (6 bases). The sequencing here drew on peripheral blood, taken in the second trimester of pregnancy. The TCR sequence derives from a female donor in good health, enrolled as a control in a pregnancy study. CDR3 sequence reads: CASSAGQSGNTIYF. DNA for the CDR3: TGTGCCAGCAGTGCCGGACAGTCTGGAAACACCATATATTTT.